The rows below give T cell receptor beta chains drawn from one sample of a study of T cell repertoires in cytomegalovirus infection. TCRdb ran MiXCR on the reads and lists one entry per CDR3 protein. The sample gives some 680,000 distinct CDR3 sequences, about 40% of which show up once; more than 2.5% is in the top ten. Specimen: PBMCs. These receptors were obtained from a human donor in good health (CMV status not recorded). Some clones in this sample may be carry-over from other donors' samples. Each CDR3 is given with its conserved first and last residue. Each record gives: J gene, clone size, V gene, D gene, CDR3 DNA, CDR3 protein. The D gene is left open where the match is weak. Clone size is given for some rows only: seen once, a few or many times, or a class if the clone is expanded.

TRBJ1-4	few	TRBV15	TRBD1	TGTGCCACCAGCTATTCGACAGGGCCTAATGAAAAACTGTTTTTT	CATSYSTGPNEKLFF
TRBJ2-7	many	TRBV28	TRBD1	TGTGCCAGCAGTTTGGTACAGGGGCTCGCCGAGCAGTACTTC	CASSLVQGLAEQYF
TRBJ2-2	NA	TRBV12-3/TRBV12-4	NA	TGTGCCAGCAGTGTCCCGAACACCGGGGAGCTGTTTTTT	CASSVPNTGELFF
TRBJ2-2	NA	TRBV19	NA	TGTGCCAGTACCCCCTCCATGTGGGGGGCCGGGGAGCTGTTTTTT	CASTPSMWGAGELFF
TRBJ1-5	NA	TRBV19	NA	TGTGCCAGTAGTATAGAACCAGGGGGCAATCAGCCCCAGCATTTT	CASSIEPGGNQPQHF
TRBJ2-1	NA	TRBV28	NA	TGTGCCAGCAGCCCCGCGGCGGGGTTTTACAATGAGCAGTTCTTC	CASSPAAGFYNEQFF
TRBJ2-1	few	TRBV7-6	TRBD2	TGTGCCAGCAGCCCAACGGGGGGAACCTTCTACAATGAGCAGTTCTTC	CASSPTGGTFYNEQFF
TRBJ2-7	NA	TRBV6-1	NA	TGTGCCAGCGTCAGCTATCTCGAGCAGTACTTC	CASVSYLEQYF
TRBJ2-1	NA	TRBV28	TRBD2	TGTGCCAGCAGCGCGAACTCAATAGCGGGGGAGCAGTTCTTC	CASSANSIAGEQFF
TRBJ2-7	NA	TRBV3-1	NA	TGTGCCAGCAGCCTAGGAGGCGCAGGAGTTTCCTACGAGCAGTACTTC	CASSLGGAGVSYEQYF
TRBJ1-2	NA	TRBV28	NA	TGTGCCAGCAGTTTAGATAGGGTGCCTTACTATGGCTACACCTTC	CASSLDRVPYYGYTF
TRBJ2-4	many	TRBV7-2	NA	TGTGCCAGCAGCCCCGACCTCGTACGGGCTGGGAAAAACATTCAGTACTTC	CASSPDLVRAGKNIQYF
TRBJ2-2	few	TRBV12-3/TRBV12-4	NA	TGTGCCAGCAGTTCCGACGAGGAGACCGGGGAGCTGTTTTTT	CASSSDEETGELFF
TRBJ2-7	few	TRBV27	NA	TGTGCCAGCAGTTTATTATCAGGCTACGAGCAGTACTTC	CASSLLSGYEQYF
TRBJ1-2	NA	TRBV6-1	NA	TGTGCCAGCAGTGAAGCCGGCGAGGGCTACACCTTC	CASSEAGEGYTF
TRBJ1-2	NA	TRBV5-5	NA	TGTGCCAGCAGCTTGGCCTCCCGGTCAGCTAACTATGGCTACACCTTC	CASSLASRSANYGYTF